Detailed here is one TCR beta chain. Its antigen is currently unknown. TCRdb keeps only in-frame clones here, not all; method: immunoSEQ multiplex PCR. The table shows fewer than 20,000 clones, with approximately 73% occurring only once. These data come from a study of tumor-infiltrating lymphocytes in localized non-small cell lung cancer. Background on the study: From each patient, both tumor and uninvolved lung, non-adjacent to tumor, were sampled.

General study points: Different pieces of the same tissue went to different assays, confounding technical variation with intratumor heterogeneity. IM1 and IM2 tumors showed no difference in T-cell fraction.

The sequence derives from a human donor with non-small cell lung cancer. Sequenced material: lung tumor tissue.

The DNA for the CDR3 is TGTGCCAGCTCTCCCAAAGGCACAGATACGCAGTATTTT. It codes for CASSPKGTDTQYF. The V call is TRBV18, the J call TRBJ2-3; D unclear. Germline assignment: CDR1 KGHSH and CDR2 LQKENI. Trimming pared 6 bases from V and 1 base from J, leaving 8 bases between. This CDR3 has 13 residues.